These T cell receptor beta chains were read from a single sample in a study of shared clonotypes between healthy human individuals. The table came from immunoSEQ multiplex PCR; TCRdb's copy has only in-frame clones and leaves some out. In the table there are a few million clones, around 95% of which are singletons. The sequenced sample consisted of naive CD8+ T cells from PBMCs. The receptors here all came from a man aged 18 to 30 in good health. Some clones in this sample may be carry-over from other donors' samples. CDR3s include the opening cysteine and the closing phenylalanine or tryptophan. D genes are given only for firm matches. Clone sizes are given selectively: once, few, many, or a class where the clone is expanded.

clone size | D gene | J gene | V gene | CDR3 protein | CDR3 DNA
- | - | TRBJ2-7 | TRBV6-6 | CASSYGKASVGEQYF | TGTGCCAGCAGTTACGGTAAAGCGTCGGTTGGCGAGCAGTACTTC
- | TRBD2 | TRBJ2-3 | TRBV5-6 | CASSPEGGLTDTQYF | TGTGCCAGCAGCCCGGAGGGAGGGCTCACAGATACGCAGTATTTT
- | - | TRBJ1-1 | TRBV7-8 | CASSLVPKGTYTEAFF | TGTGCCAGCAGCTTAGTCCCCAAGGGAACATACACTGAAGCTTTCTTT
- | - | TRBJ1-4 | TRBV28 | CASSPRDTESPTYYEKLFF | TGTGCCAGCAGTCCCCGGGACACTGAATCACCAACTTATTATGAAAAACTGTTTTTT
- | TRBD2 | TRBJ2-1 | TRBV6-5 | CASSYSTSEVEQFF | TGTGCCAGCAGTTACTCGACTAGCGAAGTTGAGCAGTTCTTC
- | - | TRBJ1-1 | TRBV9 | CASGGGAEAFF | TGTGCCAGCGGCGGTGGCGCTGAAGCTTTCTTT
- | - | TRBJ1-4 | TRBV28 | CASHKTRREKLFF | TGTGCCAGCCATAAAACCAGACGAGAAAAACTGTTTTTT
- | - | TRBJ1-5 | TRBV6-6 | CASSPDGGEGNQPQHF | TGTGCCAGCAGTCCGGACGGGGGAGAAGGCAATCAGCCCCAGCATTTT
- | - | TRBJ1-2 | TRBV28 | CASSFGSGLYGYTF | TGTGCCAGCAGTTTTGGTTCGGGACTTTATGGCTACACCTTC
- | - | TRBJ1-1 | TRBV7-9 | CASSLVGAAADTEAFF | TGTGCCAGCAGCTTAGTAGGAGCGGCGGCGGACACTGAAGCTTTCTTT
- | TRBD1 | TRBJ2-1 | TRBV9 | CASSVGGTGESNEQFF | TGTGCCAGCAGCGTAGGCGGGACAGGGGAATCCAATGAGCAGTTCTTC
- | - | TRBJ2-1 | TRBV27 | CASSFVGGDSYNEQFF | TGTGCCAGCAGTTTTGTGGGCGGCGACTCCTACAATGAGCAGTTCTTC
- | - | TRBJ1-5 | TRBV19 | CASSIVDARSNQPQHF | TGTGCCAGTAGTATAGTGGACGCCCGTAGCAATCAGCCCCAGCATTTT
- | - | TRBJ2-7 | TRBV7-9 | CASSSRDGSYEQYF | TGTGCCAGCAGCTCCCGGGACGGGTCCTACGAGCAGTACTTC
- | TRBD2 | TRBJ2-1 | TRBV11-2 | CASSLGVGGYNEQFF | TGTGCCAGCAGCTTAGGGGTGGGAGGGTACAATGAGCAGTTCTTC
- | - | TRBJ2-7 | TRBV2 | CASSEYGYEQYF | TGTGCCAGCAGTGAATACGGCTACGAGCAGTACTTC
- | - | TRBJ2-1 | TRBV28 | CASNHYPRDTGWEQFF | TGTGCCAGCAACCATTACCCCAGGGACACCGGATGGGAGCAGTTCTTC
- | TRBD2 | TRBJ2-1 | TRBV5-1 | CASSLASTSGRDYNEQFF | TGCGCCAGCAGCTTGGCCTCGACTAGCGGGAGGGATTACAATGAGCAGTTCTTC
- | - | TRBJ2-3 | TRBV4-1 | CASSQESPTDTQYF | TGCGCCAGCAGCCAGGAATCCCCCACAGATACGCAGTATTTT
- | - | TRBJ2-1 | TRBV11-2 | CASSLFGAERFF | TGTGCCAGCAGCTTATTCGGGGCCGAGCGGTTCTTC
- | TRBD2 | TRBJ2-1 | TRBV9 | CASSVGLAGLNEQFF | TGTGCCAGCAGCGTAGGACTAGCGGGATTGAATGAGCAGTTCTTC
- | TRBD2 | TRBJ2-7 | TRBV2 | CASRTGWTSGRAVTYEQYF | TGTGCCAGCAGAACTGGTTGGACTAGCGGGAGGGCTGTGACTTACGAGCAGTACTTC
- | - | TRBJ1-2 | TRBV9 | CASSVEPGLEGYTF | TGTGCCAGCAGCGTAGAGCCCGGGCTCGAAGGCTACACCTTC
- | - | TRBJ1-2 | TRBV19 | CASSIDRHGPYGYTF | TGTGCCAGTAGTATAGATCGTCATGGACCCTATGGCTACACCTTC
- | TRBD1 | TRBJ2-7 | TRBV19 | CASSIGTDSYEQYF | TGTGCCAGTAGTATCGGGACAGATTCCTACGAGCAGTACTTC
once | - | TRBJ2-3 | TRBV5-1 | CASGLDSRLGPDTQYF | TGCGCCAGCGGCTTGGATTCCAGGTTGGGTCCAGATACGCAGTATTTT
- | - | TRBJ2-3 | TRBV7-9 | CATGRGASTDTQYF | TGTGCCACCGGCAGGGGGGCTAGCACAGATACGCAGTATTTT
few | - | TRBJ2-7 | TRBV6-5 | CASGTYEQYF | TGTGCCAGCGGGACCTACGAGCAGTACTTC
- | TRBD1 | TRBJ2-2 | TRBV5-1 | CAGNVRGHGELFF | TGCGCCGGAAACGTAAGGGGGCACGGGGAGCTGTTTTTT
- | - | TRBJ2-1 | TRBV27 | CASSPRGDNEQFF | TGTGCCAGCAGCCCCCGGGGAGACAATGAGCAGTTCTTC
- | TRBD1 | TRBJ1-1 | TRBV30 | CAWRQGLLGTEAFF | TGTGCCTGGCGACAGGGGCTACTCGGCACTGAAGCTTTCTTT
- | TRBD1 | TRBJ1-5 | TRBV4-1 | CASSQDDRGVKPQHF | TGCGCCAGCAGCCAAGACGACAGGGGGGTGAAGCCCCAGCATTTT
- | - | TRBJ1-2 | TRBV19 | CASSDLGIYGYTF | TGTGCCAGTAGCGACCTTGGGATCTATGGCTACACCTTC
- | TRBD2 | TRBJ2-3 | TRBV29-1 | CSVGGLANRDTQYF | TGCAGCGTTGGGGGACTAGCGAATAGGGATACGCAGTATTTT
- | - | TRBJ1-1 | TRBV4-1 | CASSQEIRDTEAFF | TGCGCCAGCAGCCAAGAAATCAGGGACACTGAAGCTTTCTTT
- | - | TRBJ2-1 | TRBV7-9 | CASRDGGAFNEQFF | TGTGCCAGCAGAGACGGTGGGGCCTTCAATGAGCAGTTCTTC
- | - | TRBJ2-5 | TRBV28 | CASSLDRKETQYF | TGTGCCAGCAGTTTGGACAGAAAAGAGACCCAGTACTTC
- | TRBD2 | TRBJ2-7 | TRBV5-1 | CASSSWAPSGWSYEQYF | TGCGCCAGCAGCTCATGGGCCCCTAGCGGATGGTCCTACGAGCAGTACTTC
- | TRBD2 | TRBJ2-2 | TRBV7-9 | CASSLPPSGPNTGELFF | TGTGCCAGCAGCTTACCACCTAGCGGCCCTAACACCGGGGAGCTGTTTTTT
- | - | TRBJ1-1 | TRBV5-5 | CASSLGITEAFF | TGTGCCAGCAGCTTGGGAATCACTGAAGCTTTCTTT
few | - | TRBJ1-1 | TRBV30 | CAWNSLSPNTEAFF | TGTGCCTGGAATTCCCTATCCCCGAACACTGAAGCTTTCTTT
- | - | TRBJ1-2 | TRBV6-1 | CASSEGRGYTF | TGTGCCAGCAGTGAGGGCCGTGGCTACACCTTC
- | - | TRBJ2-7 | TRBV28 | CASSFAPGRSSSYEQYF | TGTGCCAGCAGTTTTGCCCCCGGACGGTCGAGCTCCTACGAGCAGTACTTC
- | - | TRBJ1-2 | TRBV6-1 | CASSEWWTGYGYTF | TGTGCCAGCAGTGAATGGTGGACGGGTTATGGCTACACCTTC
- | TRBD1 | TRBJ1-1 | TRBV7-9 | CASSFPDRANTEAFF | TGTGCCAGCAGCTTCCCCGACAGGGCGAACACTGAAGCTTTCTTT
- | TRBD2 | TRBJ2-1 | TRBV7-6 | CASTHGLAGYNEQFF | TGTGCCAGCACCCACGGGCTAGCGGGATACAATGAGCAGTTCTTC
once | TRBD1 | TRBJ2-2 | TRBV10-3 | CAIRKQGANTGELFF | TGTGCCATCAGGAAACAGGGGGCGAACACCGGGGAGCTGTTTTTT
- | - | TRBJ2-7 | TRBV20-1 | CSAKQGGEQYF | TGCAGTGCAAAACAAGGCGGCGAGCAGTACTTC
- | - | TRBJ1-4 | TRBV7-9 | CASSSGPGLRTEKLFF | TGTGCCAGCAGCTCGGGCCCGGGACTACGTACAGAAAAACTGTTTTTT
- | TRBD1 | TRBJ2-2 | TRBV28 | CASSLGPGQSRERWTGELFF | TGTGCCAGCAGCTTGGGACCGGGACAGTCGAGGGAGCGCTGGACCGGGGAGCTGTTTTTT
- | - | TRBJ1-1 | TRBV27 | CASSLRIRHEAFF | TGTGCCAGCAGTTTAAGGATCCGCCACGAAGCTTTCTTT
- | - | TRBJ2-7 | TRBV27 | CASRRGGSYEQYF | TGTGCCAGCAGACGAGGCGGATCCTACGAGCAGTACTTC
once | - | TRBJ1-4 | TRBV27 | CASSRSSTRREKLFF | TGTGCCAGCAGTAGGTCCTCCACCCGCAGGGAAAAACTGTTTTTT
- | TRBD1 | TRBJ2-1 | TRBV28 | CASSPLGQGDNEQFF | TGTGCCAGCAGTCCCCTAGGACAGGGGGACAATGAGCAGTTCTTC
- | - | TRBJ2-1 | TRBV7-9 | CASSRDSGESNEQFF | TGTGCCAGCAGTCGAGACAGCGGAGAGTCCAATGAGCAGTTCTTC
- | TRBD1 | TRBJ1-5 | TRBV19 | CASSIEVGQGLISNQPQHF | TGTGCCAGTAGTATTGAAGTGGGACAGGGCTTAATTAGCAATCAGCCCCAGCATTTT
few | - | TRBJ2-2 | TRBV7-9 | CASEGSGELFF | TGTGCCAGCGAGGGGTCCGGGGAGCTGTTTTTT
- | TRBD2 | TRBJ2-1 | TRBV6-1 | CASSERVVGGPTNEQFF | TGTGCCAGCAGTGAACGAGTGGTGGGAGGGCCAACGAATGAGCAGTTCTTC
- | - | TRBJ2-7 | TRBV5-6 | CASSLVSNSYEQYF | TGTGCCAGCAGCTTGGTCTCTAACTCCTACGAGCAGTACTTC